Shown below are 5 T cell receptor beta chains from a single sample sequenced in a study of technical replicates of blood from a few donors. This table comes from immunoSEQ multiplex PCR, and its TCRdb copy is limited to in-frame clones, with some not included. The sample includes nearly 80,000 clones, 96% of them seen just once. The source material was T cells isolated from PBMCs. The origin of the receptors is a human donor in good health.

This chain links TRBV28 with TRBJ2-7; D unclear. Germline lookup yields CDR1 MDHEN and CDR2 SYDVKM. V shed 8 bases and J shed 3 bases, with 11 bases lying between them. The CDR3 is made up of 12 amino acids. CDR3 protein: CASYTSLYEQYF. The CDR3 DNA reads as TGTGCCAGCTACACATCTCTCTACGAGCAGTACTTC. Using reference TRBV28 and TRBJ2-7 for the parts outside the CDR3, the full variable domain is DVKVTQSSRYLVKRTGEKVFLECVQDMDHENMFWYRQDPGLGLRLIYFSYDVKMKEKGDIPEGYSVSREKKERFSLILESASTNQTSMYLCASYTSLYEQYFGPGTRLTVT.

The chain's CDR3 is CASRAPNNEQFF. The CDR3 nucleotides read TGTGCCAGCAGGGCCCCCAACAATGAGCAGTTCTTC. This chain links TRBV7-9 with TRBJ2-1; D is unresolved. The V gene's germline CDR1 is SEHNR and CDR2 FQNEAQ (reference sequence). V was pared by 6 bases and J by 5 bases, with 8 bases between. The CDR3 is made up of 12 amino acids.

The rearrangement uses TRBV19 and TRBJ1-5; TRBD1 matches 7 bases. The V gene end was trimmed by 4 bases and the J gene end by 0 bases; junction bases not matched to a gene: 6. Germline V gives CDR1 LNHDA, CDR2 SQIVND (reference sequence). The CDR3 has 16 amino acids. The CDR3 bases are TGTGCCAGTAGTACCACAGGGGTATATAGCAATCAGCCCCAGCATTTT. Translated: CASSTTGVYSNQPQHF.

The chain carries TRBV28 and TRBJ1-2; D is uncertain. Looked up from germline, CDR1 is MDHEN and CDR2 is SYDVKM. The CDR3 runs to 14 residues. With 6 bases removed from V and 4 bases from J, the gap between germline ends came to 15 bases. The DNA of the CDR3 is TGTGCCAGCAGCACCTCGGGATTTATCTATGGCTACACCTTC. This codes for CASSTSGFIYGYTF.

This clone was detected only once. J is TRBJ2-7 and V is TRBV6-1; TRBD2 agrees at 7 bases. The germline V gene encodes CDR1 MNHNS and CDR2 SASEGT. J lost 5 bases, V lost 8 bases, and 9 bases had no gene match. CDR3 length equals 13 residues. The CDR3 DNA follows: TGTGCCAGCCTCCCAAGCGGGAAGGACGAGCAGTACTTC. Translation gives CASLPSGKDEQYF.